The sequence of this T cell receptor (beta chain) was determined in a study of T-cell reconstitution after alpha-beta-depleted transplantation in children. Molecular barcoding with unique molecular identifiers was used for the TCRbeta library. TCRdb fed the PCR reads into MiXCR, producing one record per CDR3 protein. The table has about 280,000 distinct CDR3 sequences, roughly 12% seen once. There are many counts of this clonotype. The specimen comprised peripheral blood, sampled 180 days after TCRalphabeta/CD19-depleted stem cell transplant. This receptor was identified in a male patient between 2 and 10 years old who had a stem cell transplant for chronic granulomatous disease, so the T cells may come from the graft donor.

CDR3 loop: CATSSQRDSTDTQYF. CDR3 DNA sequence: TGTGCCACCAGCAGCCAACGGGACAGCACAGATACGCAGTATTTT. The V gene is TRBV15, the J gene TRBJ2-3; either TRBD1 or TRBD2 may fit D (5 bases each). Germline CDR1 LNHNV, CDR2 YYDKDF (reference sequence). V lost 3 bases, J lost 0 bases, and 10 bases lay in between. The CDR3 loop spans 15 amino acids.